The 19 T cell receptor beta chains listed next were all sequenced from one sample in a study of cytomegalovirus exposure and HLA in healthy donors. Primers for the PCR totalled 60 Vbeta and 13 Jbeta. The assay was immunoSEQ multiplex PCR, and TCRdb's table has in-frame clones only and misses some. The table shows about 180,000 clones, with roughly 78% occurring only once. The sample comprised PBMCs. The receptor set was obtained from a woman in her 30s in good health and CMV-seronegative.

The chain is built from TRBV5-1 and TRBJ2-3; D perhaps matches TRBD2 (6 bases). This CDR3 is built from 13 residues. CDR1 SGHRS and CDR2 YFSETQ come from the germline V gene. V lost 3 bases and J 5 bases, leaving 10 bases between the germline ends. CDR3 bases: TGCGCCAGCAGCTCCGGGACTCAAGATACGCAGTATTTT. Protein sequence: CASSSGTQDTQYF.

The V call is TRBV6-1, the J call TRBJ2-2; 7 bases agree with TRBD1. In germline, CDR1 is MNHNS, CDR2 SASEGT. CDR3 length: 15 residues. Trimming cost V 3 bases and J 4 bases; bases outside gene matches: 5. CDR3 coding DNA: TGTGCCAGCAGTGAGTACAGGGGTGCCACCGGGGAGCTGTTTTTT. It yields the protein CASSEYRGATGELFF.

The chain employs TRBV18 and TRBJ1-1; D may be TRBD1 (5 bases). This CDR3 comprises 14 residues. Germline V gene sequence: CDR1 KGHSH, CDR2 LQKENI. V shed 6 bases and J shed 7 bases, with 18 bases lying between them. This CDR3 reads CASSPMGGSREAFF. DNA for the CDR3: TGTGCCAGCTCCCCGATGGGGGGTTCGCGTGAAGCTTTCTTT. Together with reference TRBV18 and TRBJ1-1, the CDR3 gives the full variable domain: NAGVMQNPRHLVRRRGQEARLRCSPMKGHSHVYWYRQLPEEGLKFMVYLQKENIIDESGMPKERFSAEFPKEGPSILRIQQVVRGDSAAYFCASSPMGGSREAFFGQGTRLTVV.

The chain is built from TRBV5-1 and TRBJ1-2, with 10 bases fitting TRBD1. The V and J ends lost 6 bases and 4 bases, in that order; junction bases with no gene match: 9. The V gene's germline CDR1 is SGHRS and CDR2 YFSETQ. The CDR3 sequence is 15 residues long. DNA for the CDR3: TGCGCCAGCACCGTAGGGACAGGGGCCGTCTATGGCTACACCTTC. Translation gives CASTVGTGAVYGYTF.

This clone occurred once. The chain recombines TRBV5-4 with TRBJ1-1; D may be TRBD1 (5 bases). The V gene's germline CDR1 is SGHNT and CDR2 YYREEE (reference sequence). The CDR3 extends over 15 amino acids. Trimming stripped 4 bases from V and 1 base from J, with 14 bases between. CDR3 nucleotides: TGTGCCAGCAGCGCCTCAGGGATCTGGAACACTGAAGCTTTCTTT. It yields the protein CASSASGIWNTEAFF.

The V and J genes are TRBV20-1 and TRBJ2-5; D gene ambiguous. CDR3 length equals 11 residues. CDR1 is DFQATT and CDR2 is SNEGSKA in the germline V gene (reference sequence). V lost 0 bases to trimming and J lost 5 bases, with 4 bases between them. The CDR3 sequence: CSARDEETQYF. The CDR3 nucleotides read TGCAGTGCTAGAGATGAGGAGACCCAGTACTTC.

The rearrangement joins TRBV7-8 to TRBJ1-5; tentative D call: TRBD1 (6 bases). CDR1 SGHVS and CDR2 FQNEAQ come from the germline V gene. V lost 5 bases to trimming and J lost 3 bases, with 8 bases between them. The CDR3 extends over 13 amino acids. The chain's CDR3 is CASSPGVNQPQHF. The CDR3 region has the DNA TGTGCCAGCAGCCCAGGGGTCAATCAGCCCCAGCATTTT.

The chain joins TRBV5-1 to TRBJ2-7, with 8 bases matching TRBD1. Unmatched junction bases numbered 6, after V lost 2 bases and J lost 5 bases. CDR1 and CDR2 from the germline V gene are SGHRS and YFSETQ. This CDR3 spans 14 amino acids. CDR3 loop: CASSFLGQGHEQYF. In DNA form, the CDR3 reads TGCGCCAGCAGCTTTCTAGGACAGGGACACGAGCAGTACTTC.

The rearrangement links TRBV6-6 to TRBJ2-3; the match to TRBD2 covers 8 bases. The germline CDR1 and CDR2 sequences are MNHNY and SVGAGI (reference sequence). After removal of 4 bases from V and 5 bases from J, the junction contained 11 bases not matched to a gene. The CDR3 covers 16 residues. This CDR3 is CASSSLKAGGRDTQYF. The CDR3 region has the DNA TGTGCCAGCAGTTCCCTCAAGGCGGGGGGTCGAGATACGCAGTATTTT.

The chain recombines TRBV5-1 with TRBJ2-7; TRBD1 agrees at 9 bases. The germline CDR1 and CDR2 sequences are SGHRS and YFSETQ. This CDR3 has 15 amino acids. V trimming: 4 bases; J trimming: 3 bases; junction bases outside the gene matches: 8. Here the CDR3 DNA reads TGCGCCAGCAGCCCGGACAGGGGAGTGTACTACGAGCAGTACTTC. Amino acids: CASSPDRGVYYEQYF.

The CDR3 is CASSYSETGLYEQYF. The CDR3 DNA follows: TGTGCCAGCAGTTACTCCGAGACAGGACTTTACGAGCAGTACTTC. The V and J genes are TRBV6-5 and TRBJ2-7; a weak D match, TRBD1 (6 bases). Looked up from germline, CDR1 is MNHEY and CDR2 is SVGAGI. This CDR3 spans 15 amino acids. V lost 0 bases, J lost 4 bases, and 13 bases lay in between.

The chain is built from TRBV7-6 and TRBJ1-1; no reliable D call. The CDR3 totals 13 residues. CDR1 SGHVS and CDR2 FNYEAQ come from the germline V gene. V was trimmed by 4 bases and J by 6 bases, leaving 12 bases between them. The CDR3, as DNA: TGTGCCAGCAGCTCCCGGGGTTGGGCTGAAGCTTTCTTT. Its translation is CASSSRGWAEAFF.

The rearrangement joins TRBV4-1 to TRBJ1-3; D is unresolved. V was shortened by 2 bases and J by 2 bases, with 19 bases between the two germline ends. The CDR3 spans 18 residues. Germline CDR1 reads MGHRA; CDR2 reads YSYEKL. CDR3 coding DNA: TGCGCCAGCAGCCAAATCCCTAGTTCCTTTTATACTGGAAACACCATATATTTT. Amino acids: CASSQIPSSFYTGNTIYF.

This chain links TRBV6-1 with TRBJ2-7; TRBD1 matches 10 bases. This CDR3 comprises 15 residues. CDR1 is MNHNS and CDR2 is SASEGT in the germline V gene. The trim removed 5 bases at V and 2 bases at J, leaving 6 bases unmatched. As DNA, the CDR3 is TGTGCCAGCAGTCGGGACAGGGGTGGCCCCTACGAGCAGTACTTC. This encodes CASSRDRGGPYEQYF.

This clone was seen a handful of times. This chain connects TRBV11-2 to TRBJ1-1; TRBD1 is a possible D gene (5 bases). The CDR3 has 14 amino acids. Germline V gene data show CDR1 as SGHAT and CDR2 as FQNNGV. The ends were cut back, 5 bases at V and 7 bases at J, with 17 bases in the middle. This CDR3 is CASSPGEAGLEAFF. The CDR3 DNA sequence: TGTGCCAGCAGCCCCGGGGAGGCAGGGCTTGAAGCTTTCTTT.

The V gene is TRBV9, the J gene TRBJ2-2; 10 positions agree with TRBD1. The CDR3 contains 15 residues. The ends lost 4 bases at V and 6 bases at J; junction bases unmatched: 6. The V gene's germline CDR1 is SGDLS and CDR2 YYNGEE. DNA for the CDR3: TGTGCCAGCAGCCTCAGACAGGGGGCGTCCGGGGAGCTGTTTTTT. Translated, it gives CASSLRQGASGELFF.

The chain links TRBV2 to TRBJ2-5; D is undetermined. CDR3 length equals 14 residues. Germline CDR1 is SNHLY and CDR2 is FYNNEI. Deletions cut 3 bases from V and 0 bases from J, with 8 bases between. The CDR3 sequence: CASSEGVYQETQYF. The CDR3 nucleotides read TGTGCCAGCAGTGAGGGCGTCTACCAAGAGACCCAGTACTTC.

V is TRBV7-9 and J is TRBJ2-7; possible D gene TRBD1, 6 bases. Deletions cut 2 bases from V and 0 bases from J, with 11 bases between. This CDR3 region has 15 residues. Germline CDR1 and CDR2: SEHNR and FQNEAQ (reference sequence). The CDR3 bases are TGTGCCAGCAGCTTAACTTCGGACAGCTCCTACGAGCAGTACTTC. Translating it yields CASSLTSDSSYEQYF.

The chain is built from TRBV2 and TRBJ1-4; possible D gene TRBD1, 5 bases. With 3 bases removed from V and 8 bases from J, the gap between germline ends came to 19 bases. From germline, CDR1 is SNHLY and CDR2 FYNNEI. This CDR3 has 16 amino acids. The CDR3, as DNA: TGTGCCAGCAGTGAGAATCAGTGGGGCAGTACAGAAAAACTGTTTTTT. Translated, it gives CASSENQWGSTEKLFF.